The 30 T cell receptor beta chains below come from one sample, sequenced in a study of blood T cell repertoires in COVID-19. Some clones are missing from TCRdb's copy, which holds only in-frame ones; the method was immunoSEQ multiplex PCR. Here the sample spans approximately 380,000 clones, approximately 89% being singletons. What was sequenced was PBMCs or T cells enriched from blood (not recorded which). Receptors originate from a woman aged 40 to 55 who had been exposed to COVID-19.

V and J are TRBV18 and TRBJ2-7; D is ambiguous. The CDR3 loop spans 17 amino acids. CDR1 and CDR2 from the germline V gene are KGHSH and LQKENI. With 2 bases removed from V and 0 bases from J, the gap between germline ends came to 17 bases. CDR3 nucleotide sequence: TGTGCCAGCTCACCAGCCGTCGTTGGCGCTAGCTCCTACGAGCAGTACTTC. Its translation: CASSPAVVGASSYEQYF.

The J gene is TRBJ1-2, the V gene TRBV30; tentative D call: TRBD1 (6 bases). Germline CDR1 GTSNPN, CDR2 SVGIG (reference sequence). CDR3 size: 16 residues. Trimming removed 3 bases from V and 2 bases from J, with 19 bases in between. CDR3 region: CAWRITTGPLNYGYTF. The DNA for the CDR3 is TGTGCCTGGAGGATTACGACAGGCCCCCTCAACTATGGCTACACCTTC.

The CDR3 bases are TGTGCCAGCAGCGAAAAAGCGGGTCCGAACACTGAAGCTTTCTTT. Translating it yields CASSEKAGPNTEAFF. The rearrangement links TRBV9 to TRBJ1-1; no firm D call. The CDR3 loop spans 15 amino acids. Trimming took 3 bases from V and 1 from J, leaving 13 bases between them. CDR1 and CDR2 from the germline V gene are SGDLS and YYNGEE.

This clone is a singleton in its sample. This chain uses TRBV7-9 with TRBJ1-2; D perhaps matches TRBD1 (5 bases). The CDR3 totals 15 residues. Trimming stripped 5 bases from V and 4 bases from J, with 17 bases between. Germline V gene data show CDR1 as SEHNR and CDR2 as FQNEAQ (reference sequence). Here the CDR3 DNA reads TGTGCCAGCAGCCCCCCTTCGGGGAGGGGCTATGGCTACACCTTC. Its translation is CASSPPSGRGYGYTF.

There are a few counts of this clone. Written as DNA, the CDR3 is TGCGCCAGCAGCCCGCGAGTAGCGGGGTCCTTGGGGTATGAGCAGTTCTTC. Its protein is CASSPRVAGSLGYEQFF. V usage is TRBV4-1 and J usage is TRBJ2-1; 8 positions agree with TRBD2. The CDR3 is 17 residues long. The V gene end was trimmed by 4 bases and the J gene end by 8 bases; junction bases not matched to a gene: 16. Germline V CDR1 and CDR2: MGHRA, YSYEKL.

The chain carries TRBV2 and TRBJ2-6; 7 bases fit TRBD1. The V and J ends lost 5 bases and 4 bases, in that order; junction bases with no gene match: 5. This CDR3 is 15 amino acids long. Germline loops: CDR1 SNHLY, CDR2 FYNNEI. DNA for the CDR3: TGTGCCAGCAGTCCCCAGGGGGTAGGGGCCAACGTCCTGACTTTC. Residues: CASSPQGVGANVLTF. The variable domain in full, completed from reference TRBV2 and TRBJ2-6, reads EPEVTQTPSHQVTQMGQEVILRCVPISNHLYFYWYRQILGQKVEFLVSFYNNEISEKSEIFDDQFSVERPDGSNFTLKIRSTKLEDSAMYFCASSPQGVGANVLTFGAGSRLTVL.

The V call is TRBV30, the J call TRBJ1-2, with 9 bases lining up with TRBD1. The length of the CDR3 is 13 residues. CDR1 is GTSNPN, CDR2 SVGIG, per germline (reference sequence). V gave up 3 bases and J gave up 4 bases; unmatched junction bases: 3. The CDR3 protein is CAWSNRGPYGYTF. The CDR3 region has the DNA TGTGCCTGGAGCAACAGGGGGCCCTATGGCTACACCTTC. The variable domain in full, completed from reference TRBV30 and TRBJ1-2, reads SQTIHQWPATLVQPVGSPLSLECTVEGTSNPNLYWYRQAAGRGLQLLFYSVGIGQISSEVPQNLSASRPQDRQFILSSKKLLLSDSGFYLCAWSNRGPYGYTFGSGTRLTVV.

V and J are TRBV6-5 and TRBJ1-4; TRBD1 aligns across 7 bases. CDR3 length equals 12 residues. Germline loops: CDR1 MNHEY, CDR2 SVGAGI. Losses at the gene ends were 10 bases for V and 8 bases for J; bases not matched to a gene: 7. CDR3 amino acids: CATRQGWEKLFF. CDR3 coding DNA: TGTGCCACCCGACAGGGTTGGGAAAAACTGTTTTTT.

V and J are TRBV6-5 and TRBJ1-5, with D perhaps matching TRBD1 (5 bases). Germline assignment: CDR1 MNHEY and CDR2 SVGAGI. The CDR3 is made up of 14 amino acids. V dropped 8 bases and J dropped 0 bases, with 11 bases sitting between them. In nucleotides, the CDR3 is TGTGCCAGCTCGACAGTATCTAGCAATCAGCCCCAGCATTTT. Translated, it gives CASSTVSSNQPQHF.

The chain employs TRBV19 and TRBJ2-2; 10 bases line up with TRBD2. V dropped 6 bases and J dropped 6; count of bases not matched to a gene: 13. The germline V gene encodes CDR1 LNHDA and CDR2 SQIVND (reference sequence). The CDR3 has 17 residues. DNA of the CDR3: TGTGCCAGTAGCCCGGGGGCTAGCGGGAGTTTTTCCGGGGAGCTGTTTTTT. Amino acid sequence: CASSPGASGSFSGELFF.

The V call is TRBV7-9, the J call TRBJ1-1, with D unclear. This CDR3 region has 13 residues. Germline values: CDR1 SEHNR, CDR2 FQNEAQ (reference sequence). The V end was cut by 5 bases, the J end by 1 base, with 8 bases between. CDR3 region: CASSAYSNTEAFF. CDR3 DNA sequence: TGTGCCAGCAGCGCTTACTCGAACACTGAAGCTTTCTTT.

The V gene is TRBV5-1, the J gene TRBJ1-4; 7 bases fit TRBD1. V lost 4 bases, J lost 3 bases, and 6 bases stayed unmatched. This CDR3 contains 15 residues. The V gene's germline CDR1 is SGHRS and CDR2 YFSETQ. CDR3 nucleotide sequence: TGCGCCAGCAGCGTATCACAGGGGTCTAATGAAAAACTGTTTTTT. Its translation is CASSVSQGSNEKLFF.

The genes are TRBV30 and TRBJ2-2; D uncertain. In germline, CDR1 is GTSNPN, CDR2 SVGIG (reference sequence). The ends were cut back, 4 bases at V and 3 bases at J, with 9 bases in the middle. The CDR3 has 13 residues. CDR3 loop: CAWTPTYTGELFF. The CDR3 nucleotides are TGTGCCTGGACTCCTACCTACACCGGGGAGCTGTTTTTT.

The chain recombines TRBV7-2 with TRBJ2-7; 8 bases are shared with TRBD2. The V and J ends lost 2 bases and 3 bases, in that order; junction bases with no gene match: 3. Per germline, CDR1 SGHTA and CDR2 FQGNSA. The CDR3 totals 14 residues. The CDR3 DNA is TGTGCCAGCAGCTTAAGCGGGGGCCGCTACGAGCAGTACTTC. Protein sequence: CASSLSGGRYEQYF. Using reference TRBV7-2 and TRBJ2-7 for the parts outside the CDR3, the full variable domain is GAGVSQSPSNKVTEKGKDVELRCDPISGHTALYWYRQSLGQGLEFLIYFQGNSAPDKSGLPSDRFSAERTGGSVSTLTIQRTQQEDSAVYLCASSLSGGRYEQYFGPGTRLTVT.

The chain combines TRBV25-1 with TRBJ2-1; maybe TRBD1 (6 bases). V was pared by 3 bases and J by 7 bases, with 22 bases between. CDR3 size: 17 residues. Germline values: CDR1 MGHDK, CDR2 SYGVNS. This CDR3 is CASSDAIGGKARNEQFF. CDR3 nucleotides: TGTGCCAGCAGTGATGCAATAGGGGGAAAGGCGAGGAATGAGCAGTTCTTC.

Written as DNA, the CDR3 is TGCAGCGTTTGGGCCCCACAGGGGGCGGGGGGCTACACCTTC. This codes for CSVWAPQGAGGYTF. V gene TRBV29-1 combines with J gene TRBJ1-2, with 9 nucleotides matching TRBD1. This CDR3 region has 14 residues. Germline CDR1 is SQVTM and CDR2 is ANQGSEA. V shed 5 bases, J shed 8 bases, and the junction held 12 bases outside the gene matches. The full variable domain, in which reference TRBV29-1 and TRBJ1-2 provide the parts outside the CDR3, is SAVISQKPSRDICQRGTSLTIQCQVDSQVTMMFWYRQQPGQSLTLIATANQGSEATYESGFVIDKFPISRPNLTFSTLTVSNMSPEDSSIYLCSVWAPQGAGGYTFGSGTRLTVV.

This chain links TRBV23-1 with TRBJ2-3; 9 bases agree with TRBD1. TRBV23-1 is placed among ORFs of uncertain function. There are 18 residues in the CDR3. V was pared by 3 bases and J by 6 bases, with 16 bases of the junction left unmatched. CDR3 region: CASSHCSTGGSGGDTQYF. In DNA form, the CDR3 reads TGCGCCAGCAGTCATTGTTCCACAGGGGGCTCGGGCGGGGATACGCAGTATTTT.

This chain links TRBV11-3 with TRBJ2-4; TRBD2 agrees at 10 bases. The length of the CDR3 is 16 residues. V was pared by 5 bases and J by 8 bases, with 12 bases of the junction left unmatched. Germline V CDR1 and CDR2: SGHNT, YENEEA. CDR3 loop: CASSEGYSSGRDIQYF. The CDR3 region has the DNA TGTGCCAGCAGCGAAGGGTATTCTAGCGGGAGAGACATTCAGTACTTC.

V usage is TRBV7-9 and J usage is TRBJ1-1, with D perhaps TRBD1 (5 bases). The V end was cut by 2 bases, the J end by 4 bases, with 11 bases between. The CDR3 has 14 amino acids. Germline assignment: CDR1 SEHNR and CDR2 FQNEAQ (reference sequence). CDR3 in DNA: TGTGCCAGCAGCTTAATTATGGGGGGCACTGAAGCTTTCTTT. Its protein product is CASSLIMGGTEAFF.

This chain links TRBV7-2 with TRBJ1-4, with D perhaps matching TRBD1 (6 bases). Germline V gene sequence: CDR1 SGHTA, CDR2 FQGNSA. Deletions cut 7 bases from V and 6 bases from J, with 18 bases between. The CDR3 totals 15 residues. The CDR3 DNA is TGTGCCAGCACCCCGGCAGGGGCGCCAGATGAAAAACTGTTTTTT. This codes for CASTPAGAPDEKLFF.

The chain links TRBV15 to TRBJ2-1, with 7 nucleotides matching TRBD2. V gave up 0 bases and J gave up 4 bases; unmatched junction bases: 6. This CDR3 has 16 amino acids. Germline assignment: CDR1 LNHNV and CDR2 YYDKDF (reference sequence). The CDR3 here is CATSRDRGGRYNEQFF. The CDR3 region has the DNA TGTGCCACCAGCAGAGATCGCGGGGGTCGGTACAATGAGCAGTTCTTC.

The chain joins TRBV5-4 to TRBJ1-3; D is uncertain. Germline V gives CDR1 SGHNT, CDR2 YYREEE (reference sequence). This CDR3 is 15 amino acids long. V gave up 2 bases and J gave up 3 bases, with 12 bases separating them. The CDR3 is CASSFGVANGNTIYF. For the CDR3, the DNA is TGTGCCAGCAGCTTCGGGGTCGCGAATGGAAACACCATATATTTT.

This chain joins TRBV11-2 and TRBJ2-5, with D unresolved. The CDR3 covers 15 residues. Trimming removed 0 bases from V and 2 bases from J, with 10 bases in between. Germline lookup yields CDR1 SGHAT and CDR2 FQNNGV. The CDR3 is CASSLDLVTQETQYF. The DNA for the CDR3 is TGTGCCAGCAGCTTAGATCTAGTCACACAAGAGACCCAGTACTTC.

The chain joins TRBV3-1 (or the pseudogene TRBV3-2) to TRBJ2-5, with D maybe TRBD2 (6 bases). V was pared by 1 base and J by 4 bases, with 13 bases between. Looked up from germline, CDR1 is LGHDT and CDR2 is YNNKEL (reference sequence). The CDR3 loop spans 15 amino acids. The CDR3 region has the DNA TGTGCCAGCAGCCAAGTGGAGGGCCTAAGAGAGACCCAGTACTTC. Amino acids: CASSQVEGLRETQYF.

The table lists this clone with a count of one. In the same sample, other DNA sequences code for this CDR3. The chain employs TRBV19 and TRBJ1-1; 7 bases map to TRBD1. This CDR3 is 13 amino acids long. V lost 5 bases to trimming and J lost 0 bases; unmatched junction nucleotides: 0. Per germline, CDR1 LNHDA and CDR2 SQIVND (reference sequence). The CDR3: CASSDRVNTEAFF. CDR3 nucleotide sequence: TGTGCCAGTAGTGACAGGGTGAACACTGAAGCTTTCTTT.

The V call is TRBV6-6, the J call TRBJ1-5, with 11 bases that match TRBD1. Looked up from germline, CDR1 is MNHNY and CDR2 is SVGAGI (reference sequence). Trimming at V came to 6 bases and at J to 4 bases, leaving 5 bases not matched to a gene. The CDR3 extends over 15 amino acids. The CDR3 nucleotides are TGTGCCAGCAGCCACGGGACAGGGGGGAATCAGCCCCAGCATTTT. This sequence encodes CASSHGTGGNQPQHF.

V usage is TRBV2 and J usage is TRBJ1-2, with unresolved D. V was clipped by 4 bases and J by 1 base, with 4 bases between them. Germline V gene sequence: CDR1 SNHLY, CDR2 FYNNEI. This CDR3 comprises 12 residues. The CDR3 protein is CASSGSNYGYTF. CDR3 coding DNA: TGTGCCAGCAGTGGCAGTAACTATGGCTACACCTTC.

For this clone: Mismatch with germline at one junction end may stem from a read error. This chain joins TRBV7-2 and TRBJ2-1; D is possibly TRBD2 (5 bases). Germline values: CDR1 SGHTA, CDR2 FQGNSA. The CDR3 contains 14 residues. The CDR3: CASSSRRVYDEQFF. The DNA of the CDR3 is TGTGCCAGCAGCTCAAGGCGGGTCTACGATGAGCAGTTCTTC. Looking up the rest from reference TRBV7-2 and TRBJ2-1 gives the full variable domain: GAGVSQSPSNKVTEKGKDVELRCDPISGHTALYWYRQSLGQGLEFLIYFQGNSAPDKSGLPSDRFSAERTGGSVSTLTIQRTQQEDSAVYLCASSSRRVYDEQFFGPGTRLTVL.

This clone was seen a single time. The chain joins TRBV28 to TRBJ1-4, with D tentatively TRBD1 (6 bases). Per the germline V gene, CDR1 is MDHEN and CDR2 is SYDVKM. The CDR3 sequence is 15 residues long. V lost 2 bases to trimming and J lost 4 bases, with 11 bases between them. The CDR3: CASSLPAQGNEKLFF. The CDR3 nucleotides are TGTGCCAGCAGTTTACCCGCACAGGGTAATGAAAAACTGTTTTTT.

The V call is TRBV19, the J call TRBJ2-2; possible D gene TRBD1, 6 bases. This CDR3 is 14 amino acids long. Germline assignment: CDR1 LNHDA and CDR2 SQIVND (reference sequence). The ends were cut back, 7 bases at V and 2 bases at J, with 11 bases in the middle. The CDR3 DNA is TGTGCCAGTAATCCAGGGGTTAACACCGGGGAGCTGTTTTTT. Amino acid sequence: CASNPGVNTGELFF. The full variable domain, with the rest looked up from reference TRBV19 and TRBJ2-2, is DGGITQSPKYLFRKEGQNVTLSCEQNLNHDAMYWYRQDPGQGLRLIYYSQIVNDFQKGDIAEGYSVSREKKESFPLTVTSAQKNPTAFYLCASNPGVNTGELFFGEGSRLTVL.